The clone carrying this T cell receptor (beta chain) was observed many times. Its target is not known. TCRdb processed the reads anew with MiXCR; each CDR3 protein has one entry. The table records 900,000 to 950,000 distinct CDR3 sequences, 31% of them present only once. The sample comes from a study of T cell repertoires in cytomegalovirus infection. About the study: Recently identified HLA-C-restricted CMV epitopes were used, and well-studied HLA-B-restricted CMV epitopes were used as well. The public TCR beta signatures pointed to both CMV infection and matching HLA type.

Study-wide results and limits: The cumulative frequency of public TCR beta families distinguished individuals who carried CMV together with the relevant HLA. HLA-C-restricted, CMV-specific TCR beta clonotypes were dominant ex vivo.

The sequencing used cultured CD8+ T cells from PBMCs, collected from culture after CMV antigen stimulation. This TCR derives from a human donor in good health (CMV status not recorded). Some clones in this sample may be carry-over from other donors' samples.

The CDR3 loop is CASSVAGLEQYF. CDR3 sequence (DNA): TGTGCCAGCAGCGTCGCGGGCTTAGAGCAGTACTTC. This chain connects TRBV12-3 or TRBV12-4 to TRBJ2-7; a weak D match, TRBD2 (5 bases). Trimming pared 6 bases from V and 7 bases from J, leaving 13 bases between. There are 12 residues in the CDR3.